This paragraph covers one T cell receptor beta chain sequence. The data derive from a study of blood T cell repertoires in COVID-19. This table comes from immunoSEQ multiplex PCR, and its TCRdb copy is limited to in-frame clones, with some not included. The sample includes roughly 250,000 clones, 82% of them seen just once. After removal of 4 bases from V and 7 bases from J, the junction contained 15 bases not matched to a gene. CDR1 is SGDLS, CDR2 YYNGEE, per germline. The CDR3 spans 17 residues. The sequenced sample consisted of peripheral blood. V is TRBV9 and J is TRBJ2-5; 11 bases are shared with TRBD1. The TCR sequence derives from a woman aged 65 to 85 with acute or convalescent COVID-19. The CDR3 loop reads CASSPSGTGGPGGTQYF. CDR3 sequence (DNA): TGTGCCAGCAGCCCCTCCGGGACAGGGGGTCCCGGAGGGACCCAGTACTTC.